The rows below give T cell receptor beta chains drawn from one sample of a study of Ad26.COV2.S vaccination and SARS-CoV-2 variants. Profiled with immunoSEQ multiplex PCR; TCRdb holds only in-frame clones, not every one. The sample lists roughly 300,000 clones; about 88% were seen once. Specimen: peripheral blood, collected in a trial of Ad26.COV2.S vaccine versus placebo. These receptors all come from a person between 18 and 59 years old who received the Ad26.COV2.S COVID-19 vaccine or a placebo. Both conserved end residues are part of each CDR3. The order of the fields is clone size, V gene, J gene, D gene, CDR3 protein, CDR3 DNA. A D gene is named only where the DNA matches it firmly. Clone size is shown for a subset of rows, as once, few, many or a class of expanded clone.

.	TRBV11-3	TRBJ2-2	.	CASSLRGNTGELFF	TGTGCCAGCAGCTTACGGGGTAACACCGGGGAGCTGTTTTTT
few	TRBV6-5	TRBJ1-4	TRBD1	CASSQQGAGFEKLFF	TGTGCCAGCAGCCAACAGGGGGCAGGATTTGAAAAACTGTTTTTT
.	TRBV12-5	TRBJ2-1	.	CASGLDLTVGQFF	TGTGCTAGTGGTTTGGATTTGACAGTTGGGCAGTTCTTC
.	TRBV10-3	TRBJ1-1	TRBD1	CAIMGTGATEAFF	TGTGCCATCATGGGGACAGGGGCCACTGAAGCTTTCTTT
.	TRBV12-5	TRBJ1-3	TRBD1	CASGSTGVVSGNTIYF	TGTGCTAGTGGTTCAACAGGGGTTGTCTCTGGAAACACCATATATTTT
.	TRBV7-2	TRBJ2-2	.	CASSLVLSSPGELFF	TGTGCCAGCAGCTTAGTTTTGTCCTCCCCCGGGGAGCTGTTTTTT
.	TRBV3-1/TRBV3-2	TRBJ1-6	TRBD1	CASSRWTGNSPLHF	TGTGCCAGCAGCCGGTGGACAGGGAACTCACCCCTCCACTTT
.	TRBV28	TRBJ1-2	.	CASSFVPLRDYGYTF	TGTGCCAGCAGTTTCGTGCCCTTACGTGACTATGGCTACACCTTC
.	TRBV4-2	TRBJ2-5	.	CASSHLKLGGLREETQYF	TGTGCCAGCAGCCACCTGAAACTGGGGGGACTGAGGGAAGAGACCCAGTACTTC
.	TRBV5-1	TRBJ1-6	TRBD1	CASSGTVNNSPLHF	TGCGCCAGCAGCGGGACAGTGAATAATTCACCCCTCCACTTT
few	TRBV6-1	TRBJ2-7	.	CASSEVTPYEQYF	TGTGCCAGCAGTGAAGTGACCCCCTACGAGCAGTACTTC
.	TRBV30	TRBJ2-7	.	CAWCPGAGYEQYF	TGTGCCTGGTGTCCGGGGGCGGGCTACGAGCAGTACTTC
.	TRBV20-1	TRBJ1-2	TRBD1	CSASFGQGTYGYTF	TGCAGTGCTAGTTTTGGACAGGGGACCTATGGCTACACCTTC
.	TRBV10-3	TRBJ2-7	.	CAIGGLAASYEQYF	TGTGCCATCGGTGGGCTAGCCGCCTCCTACGAGCAGTACTTC
.	TRBV5-6	TRBJ1-2	.	CASSLGTWGIYTF	TGTGCCAGCAGCTTGGGGACCTGGGGGATCTACACCTTC
medium-sized	TRBV27	TRBJ2-7	.	CASRSPYWEQYF	TGTGCCAGCAGATCCCCTTACTGGGAGCAGTACTTC
.	TRBV19	TRBJ2-2	.	CASNRGERGGELFF	TGTGCCAGTAATCGTGGGGAGAGAGGCGGGGAGCTGTTTTTT
.	TRBV6-5	TRBJ2-3	TRBD1	CASRDRRRQDTQYF	TGTGCCAGCAGGGACAGGAGGCGCCAAGATACGCAGTATTTT
.	TRBV18	TRBJ2-7	.	CASSPPGKQYEQYF	TGTGCCAGCTCACCACCCGGGAAACAGTACGAGCAGTACTTC
.	TRBV6-4	TRBJ2-6	.	CASSDSSSGANVLTF	TGTGCCAGCAGTGACTCGAGCTCTGGGGCCAACGTCCTGACTTTC
.	TRBV9	TRBJ1-2	TRBD1	CASSPRQGSYGYTF	TGTGCCAGCAGCCCACGACAGGGGAGCTATGGCTACACCTTC
.	TRBV28	TRBJ1-1	.	CASSLSGVTTEAFF	TGTGCCAGCAGTTTATCGGGGGTAACCACTGAAGCTTTCTTT
.	TRBV18	TRBJ2-7	.	CASSQGVNYEQYF	TGTGCCAGCTCACAGGGGGTCAACTACGAGCAGTACTTC
.	TRBV28	TRBJ2-7	.	CASTSGTSSYEQYF	TGTGCCTCAACCTCCGGGACATCCTCCTACGAGCAGTACTTC
.	TRBV15	TRBJ1-5	.	CATSRDRANQPQHF	TGTGCCACCAGCAGAGACAGAGCGAATCAGCCCCAGCATTTT
.	TRBV2	TRBJ1-2	.	CASSELETANYGYTF	TGTGCCAGCAGTGAATTAGAAACAGCTAACTATGGCTACACCTTC
.	TRBV5-6	TRBJ1-1	.	CASSLVGVGVNTEAFF	TGTGCCAGCAGCTTGGTCGGGGTCGGGGTGAACACTGAAGCTTTCTTT
few	TRBV14	TRBJ2-3	.	CASSQEPRADTQYF	TGTGCCAGCAGCCAAGAACCGAGGGCAGATACGCAGTATTTT
.	TRBV18	TRBJ1-2	.	CASSPGRGDYGYTF	TGTGCCAGCTCACCAGGAAGGGGTGACTATGGCTACACCTTC
.	TRBV18	TRBJ1-5	.	CASSPRNQPQHF	TGTGCCAGCTCACCTAGGAATCAGCCCCAGCATTTT
.	TRBV5-1	TRBJ1-1	.	CASSFSTGLGTEAFF	TGCGCCAGCAGCTTTTCAACGGGACTAGGTACTGAAGCTTTCTTT
once	TRBV6-2/TRBV6-3	TRBJ2-2	.	CASSRQGDTGELFF	TGTGCCAGCAGTCGCCAGGGAGACACCGGGGAGCTGTTTTTT
.	TRBV6-2/TRBV6-3	TRBJ1-5	TRBD1	CASSFHLRTGSSPGDGPQHF	TGTGCCAGCAGTTTCCATTTGAGGACAGGGAGCTCCCCCGGGGACGGGCCCCAGCATTTT
few	TRBV5-1	TRBJ2-7	TRBD1	CASSSYRGSGYEQYF	TGCGCCAGCAGCTCCTACAGGGGAAGCGGCTACGAGCAGTACTTC
many	TRBV6-4	TRBJ2-3	.	CASSEGVHTDTQYF	TGTGCCAGCAGTGAAGGGGTACACACAGATACGCAGTATTTT
.	TRBV5-1	TRBJ2-7	TRBD2	CASSSPSGTYEQYF	TGCGCCAGCAGCTCCCCTAGCGGAACCTACGAGCAGTACTTC
.	TRBV27	TRBJ1-5	TRBD1	CASSLLDRVAVDYSNQPQHF	TGTGCCAGCAGTTTATTAGACAGGGTAGCGGTCGATTATAGCAATCAGCCCCAGCATTTT
once	TRBV18	TRBJ2-5	.	CASSPRNQETQYF	TGTGCCAGCTCACCACGGAATCAAGAGACCCAGTACTTC
.	TRBV7-8	TRBJ1-5	.	CASSFRGEANQPQHF	TGTGCCAGCAGCTTCAGAGGGGAGGCCAATCAGCCCCAGCATTTT
.	TRBV3-1/TRBV3-2	TRBJ2-1	.	CASSRTGRGQFF	TGTGCCAGCAGCCGCACTGGAAGGGGCCAGTTCTTC
once	TRBV29-1	TRBJ2-2	.	CSVSSTGSNTGELFF	TGCAGCGTGTCTTCTACCGGGTCAAACACCGGGGAGCTGTTTTTT
.	TRBV11-1	TRBJ1-1	.	CASSLPATGEAFF	TGTGCCAGCAGCTTACCCGCTACAGGTGAAGCTTTCTTT
once	TRBV25-1	TRBJ2-3	TRBD2	CASSDRLAGGRRTDTQYF	TGTGCCAGCAGTGATAGGCTAGCGGGGGGGAGACGCACAGATACGCAGTATTTT
.	TRBV7-9	TRBJ2-6	.	CASRPSGGSGANVLTF	TGTGCCAGCAGGCCTTCCGGGGGCTCTGGGGCCAACGTCCTGACTTTC
.	TRBV6-6	TRBJ2-3	TRBD1	CASTRRGVGTGVTDTQYF	TGTGCCAGCACTCGCCGGGGGGTCGGGACAGGGGTCACAGATACGCAGTATTTT
once	TRBV29-1	TRBJ2-5	TRBD2	CSVEGGETQYF	TGCAGCGTTGAGGGGGGGGAGACCCAGTACTTC
many	TRBV9	TRBJ2-7	.	CASSVGLSSYEQYF	TGTGCCAGCAGCGTAGGGCTGAGCTCCTACGAGCAGTACTTC
.	TRBV28	TRBJ2-3	TRBD1	CASRRPGTGAPRTDTQYF	TGTGCCAGCAGGCGTCCCGGGACAGGCGCCCCGCGCACAGATACGCAGTATTTT
.	TRBV4-1	TRBJ1-1	TRBD1	CASSQLPGGNTEAFF	TGCGCCAGCAGCCAACTCCCAGGGGGGAACACTGAAGCTTTCTTT
.	TRBV6-2/TRBV6-3	TRBJ2-7	TRBD1	CASSSGQGSFYEQYF	TGTGCCAGCAGTAGCGGACAGGGGTCTTTCTACGAGCAGTACTTC
.	TRBV9	TRBJ1-4	.	CASSDSATTNEKLFF	TGTGCCAGCAGCGACTCGGCGACAACTAATGAAAAACTGTTTTTT
once	TRBV21-1	TRBJ2-2	.	CASSTGQTNTGELFF	TGTGCCAGCAGCACGGGACAAACGAACACCGGGGAGCTGTTTTTT
.	TRBV28	TRBJ1-1	.	CASRRLTDEAFF	TGTGCCAGCAGACGCCTGACGGATGAAGCTTTCTTT
.	TRBV6-4	TRBJ1-5	.	CASSAGTGEPQHF	TGTGCCAGCAGTGCGGGGACCGGAGAGCCCCAGCATTTT
.	TRBV12-3/TRBV12-4	TRBJ2-2	.	CASSLYGGELFF	TGTGCCAGCAGCCTATACGGGGGGGAGCTGTTTTTT
.	TRBV5-1	TRBJ2-3	.	CASSLRSLDTQYF	TGCGCCAGCAGCTTGAGATCGCTTGATACGCAGTATTTT
.	TRBV25-1	TRBJ1-2	TRBD1	CASSSSGTGDPRYGYTF	TGTGCCAGCAGTTCCTCCGGGACAGGGGACCCCAGATATGGCTACACCTTC
.	TRBV4-3	TRBJ2-2	.	CASSLNRRTGELFF	TGCGCCAGCAGCCTCAATCGGAGAACCGGGGAGCTGTTTTTT
.	TRBV5-5	TRBJ2-6	.	CASSYGWGTGANVLTF	TGTGCCAGCAGCTACGGGTGGGGGACTGGGGCCAACGTCCTGACTTTC